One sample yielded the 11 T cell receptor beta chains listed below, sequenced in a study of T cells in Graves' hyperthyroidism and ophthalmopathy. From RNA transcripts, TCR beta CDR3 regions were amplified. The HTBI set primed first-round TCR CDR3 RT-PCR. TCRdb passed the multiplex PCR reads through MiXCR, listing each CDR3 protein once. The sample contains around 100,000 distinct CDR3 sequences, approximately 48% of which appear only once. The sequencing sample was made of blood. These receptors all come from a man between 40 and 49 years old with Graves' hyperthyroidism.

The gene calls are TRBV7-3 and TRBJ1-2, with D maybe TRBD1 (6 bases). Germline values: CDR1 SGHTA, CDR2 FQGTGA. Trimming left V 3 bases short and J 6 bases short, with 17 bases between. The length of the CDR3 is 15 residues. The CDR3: CASSFLLAEGDGYTF. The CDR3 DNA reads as TGTGCCAGCAGCTTTTTGCTAGCGGAGGGGGATGGCTACACCTTC.

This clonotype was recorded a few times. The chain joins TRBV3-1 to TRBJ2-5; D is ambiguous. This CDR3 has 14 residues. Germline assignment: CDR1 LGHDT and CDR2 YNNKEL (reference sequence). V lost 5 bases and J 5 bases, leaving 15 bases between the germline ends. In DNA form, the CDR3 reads TGTGCCAGCAGCAGGACGACCGTGAGGGAGACCCAGTACTTC. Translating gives CASSRTTVRETQYF.

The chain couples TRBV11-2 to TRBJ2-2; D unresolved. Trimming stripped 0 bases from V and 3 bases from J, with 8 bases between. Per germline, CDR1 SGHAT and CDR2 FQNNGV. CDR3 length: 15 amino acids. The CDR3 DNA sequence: TGTGCCAGCAGCTTAGATCTCCTGGACACCGGGGAGCTGTTTTTT. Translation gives CASSLDLLDTGELFF. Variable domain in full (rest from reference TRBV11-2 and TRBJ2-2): EAGVAQSPRYKIIEKRQSVAFWCNPISGHATLYWYQQILGQGPKLLIQFQNNGVVDDSQLPKDRFSAERLKGVDSTLKIQPAKLEDSAVYLCASSLDLLDTGELFFGEGSRLTVL.

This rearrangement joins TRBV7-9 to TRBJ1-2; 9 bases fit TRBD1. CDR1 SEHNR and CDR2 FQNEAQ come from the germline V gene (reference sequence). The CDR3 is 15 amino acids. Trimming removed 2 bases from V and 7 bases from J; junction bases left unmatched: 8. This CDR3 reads CASSLLGQGRTGYTF. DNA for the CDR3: TGTGCCAGCAGCTTACTGGGACAGGGAAGGACTGGCTACACCTTC.

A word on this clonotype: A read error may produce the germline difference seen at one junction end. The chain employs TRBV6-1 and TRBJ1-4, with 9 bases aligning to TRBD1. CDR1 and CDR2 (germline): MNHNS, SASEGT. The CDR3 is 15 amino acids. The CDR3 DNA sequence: TGTGCCAGCAGTGAGTGGACAGGGGCGGACGAAAAACTGCTTTTT. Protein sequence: CASSEWTGADEKLLF.

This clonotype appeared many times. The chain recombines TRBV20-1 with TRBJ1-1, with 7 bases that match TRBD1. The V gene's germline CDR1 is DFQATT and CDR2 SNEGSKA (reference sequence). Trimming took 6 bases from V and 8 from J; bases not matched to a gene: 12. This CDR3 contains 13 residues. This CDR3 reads CSATGQAAVEAFF. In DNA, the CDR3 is TGCAGTGCAACAGGACAGGCGGCGGTCGAAGCTTTCTTT.

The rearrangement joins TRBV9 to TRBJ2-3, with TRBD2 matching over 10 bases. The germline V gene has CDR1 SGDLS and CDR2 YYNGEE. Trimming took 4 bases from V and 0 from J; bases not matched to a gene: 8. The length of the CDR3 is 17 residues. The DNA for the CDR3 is TGTGCCAGCAGCCCTTGGACTAGCGGTCCTAGCACAGATACGCAGTATTTT. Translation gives CASSPWTSGPSTDTQYF.

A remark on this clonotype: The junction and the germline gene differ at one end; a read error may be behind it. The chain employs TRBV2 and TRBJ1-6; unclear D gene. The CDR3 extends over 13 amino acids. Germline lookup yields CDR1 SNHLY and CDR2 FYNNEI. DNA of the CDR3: TGTGCCGGCAGTGGGAGGAGAAGCGGACCCCTCCACTTT. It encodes CAGSGRRSGPLHF. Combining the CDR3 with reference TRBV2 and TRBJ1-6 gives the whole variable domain EPEVTQTPSHQVTQMGQEVILRCVPISNHLYFYWYRQILGQKVEFLVSFYNNEISEKSEIFDDQFSVERPDGSNFTLKIRSTKLEDSAMYFCAGSGRRSGPLHFGNGTRLTVT.

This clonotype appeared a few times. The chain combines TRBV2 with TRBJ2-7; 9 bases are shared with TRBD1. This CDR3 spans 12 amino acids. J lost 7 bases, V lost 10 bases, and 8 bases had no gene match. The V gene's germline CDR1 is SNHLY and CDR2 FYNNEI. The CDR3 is CATGTGKWEQYF. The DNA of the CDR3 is TGTGCCACCGGGACAGGGAAGTGGGAGCAGTACTTC.

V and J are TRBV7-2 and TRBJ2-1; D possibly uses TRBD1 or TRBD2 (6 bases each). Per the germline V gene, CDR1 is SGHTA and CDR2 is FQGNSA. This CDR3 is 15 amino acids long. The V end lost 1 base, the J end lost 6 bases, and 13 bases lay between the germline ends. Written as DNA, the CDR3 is TGTGCCAGCAGCTTAGACAGGAGGGACACCAATGAGCAGTTCTTC. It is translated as CASSLDRRDTNEQFF. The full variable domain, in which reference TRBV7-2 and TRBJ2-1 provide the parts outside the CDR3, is GAGVSQSPSNKVTEKGKDVELRCDPISGHTALYWYRQSLGQGLEFLIYFQGNSAPDKSGLPSDRFSAERTGGSVSTLTIQRTQQEDSAVYLCASSLDRRDTNEQFFGPGTRLTVL.

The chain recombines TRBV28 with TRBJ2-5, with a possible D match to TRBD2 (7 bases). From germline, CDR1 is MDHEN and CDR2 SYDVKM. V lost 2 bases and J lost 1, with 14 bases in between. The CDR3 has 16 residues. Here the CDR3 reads CASSLGRGAAQETQYF. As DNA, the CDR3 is TGTGCCAGCAGTTTAGGGAGGGGGGCAGCCCAAGAGACCCAGTACTTC.